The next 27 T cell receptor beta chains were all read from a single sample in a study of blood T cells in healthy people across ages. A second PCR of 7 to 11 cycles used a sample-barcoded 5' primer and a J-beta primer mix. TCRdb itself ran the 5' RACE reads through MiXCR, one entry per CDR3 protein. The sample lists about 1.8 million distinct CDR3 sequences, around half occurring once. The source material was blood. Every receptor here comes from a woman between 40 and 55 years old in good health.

This CDR3 is CASSLGRGGLSSYNEQFF. The CDR3 bases are TGTGCCAGCAGTTTAGGGCGGGGGGGCCTTTCGTCCTACAATGAGCAGTTCTTC. This chain uses TRBV12-3 or TRBV12-4 with TRBJ2-1; 9 bases fit TRBD2. The CDR3 has 18 residues. After removal of 1 base from V and 1 base from J, the junction contained 8 bases not matched to a gene.

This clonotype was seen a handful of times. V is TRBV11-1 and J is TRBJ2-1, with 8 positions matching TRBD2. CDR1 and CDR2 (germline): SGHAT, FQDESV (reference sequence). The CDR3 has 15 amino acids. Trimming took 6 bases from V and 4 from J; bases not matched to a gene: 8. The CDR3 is CASSPGGSLYNEQFF. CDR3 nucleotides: TGTGCCAGCAGTCCGGGGGGGTCGCTTTACAATGAGCAGTTCTTC.

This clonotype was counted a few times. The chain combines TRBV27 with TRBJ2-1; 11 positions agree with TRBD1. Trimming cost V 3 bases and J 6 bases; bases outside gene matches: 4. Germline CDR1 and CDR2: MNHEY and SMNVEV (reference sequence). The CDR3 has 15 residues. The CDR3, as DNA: TGTGCCAGCAGTTTCAGGGGGACAGGGGGCAATGAGCAGTTCTTC. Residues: CASSFRGTGGNEQFF.

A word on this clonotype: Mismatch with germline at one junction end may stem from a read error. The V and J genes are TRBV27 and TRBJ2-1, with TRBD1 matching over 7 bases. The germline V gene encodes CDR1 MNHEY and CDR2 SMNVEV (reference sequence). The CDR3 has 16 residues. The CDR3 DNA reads TGTGCCAGCAGCGGTCACAGGGGTAACTCCTACAACGAGCAGTTCTTC. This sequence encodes CASSGHRGNSYNEQFF.

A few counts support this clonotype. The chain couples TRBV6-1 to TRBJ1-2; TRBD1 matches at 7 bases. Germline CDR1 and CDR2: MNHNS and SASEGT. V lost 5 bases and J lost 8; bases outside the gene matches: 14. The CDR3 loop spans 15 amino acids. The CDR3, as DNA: TGTGCCAGCAGTAACCGACAGGGAGGAACCTTGGGCTACACCTTC. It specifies CASSNRQGGTLGYTF.

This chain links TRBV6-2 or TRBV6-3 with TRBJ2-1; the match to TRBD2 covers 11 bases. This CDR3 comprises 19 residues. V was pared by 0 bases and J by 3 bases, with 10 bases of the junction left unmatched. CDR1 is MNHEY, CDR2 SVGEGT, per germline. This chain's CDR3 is CASSYSILAGASLYNEQFF. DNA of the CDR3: TGTGCCAGCAGTTACTCGATACTAGCGGGGGCGTCACTCTACAATGAGCAGTTCTTC.

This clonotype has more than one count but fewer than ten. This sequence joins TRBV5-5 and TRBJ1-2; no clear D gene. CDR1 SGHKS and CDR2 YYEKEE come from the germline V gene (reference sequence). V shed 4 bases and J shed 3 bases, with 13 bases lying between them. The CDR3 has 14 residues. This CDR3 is CASSPGPRDYGYTF. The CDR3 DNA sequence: TGTGCCAGCAGCCCTGGACCTAGGGACTATGGCTACACCTTC.

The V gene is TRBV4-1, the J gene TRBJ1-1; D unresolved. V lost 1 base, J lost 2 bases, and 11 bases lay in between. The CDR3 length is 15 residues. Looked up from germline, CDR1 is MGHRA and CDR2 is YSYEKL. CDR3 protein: CASSQVAGINTEAFF. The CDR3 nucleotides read TGCGCCAGCAGCCAAGTTGCGGGGATTAACACTGAAGCTTTCTTT.

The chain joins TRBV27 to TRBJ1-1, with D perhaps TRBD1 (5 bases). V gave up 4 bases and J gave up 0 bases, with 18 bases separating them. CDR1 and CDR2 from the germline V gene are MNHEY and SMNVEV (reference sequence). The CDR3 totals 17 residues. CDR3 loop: CASSSMMKGRMNTEAFF. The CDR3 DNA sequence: TGTGCCAGCAGTTCCATGATGAAGGGGCGAATGAACACTGAAGCTTTCTTT.

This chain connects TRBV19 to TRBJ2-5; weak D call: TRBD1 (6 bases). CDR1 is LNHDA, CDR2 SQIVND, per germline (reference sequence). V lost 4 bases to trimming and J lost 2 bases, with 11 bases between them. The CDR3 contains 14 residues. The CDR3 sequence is CASSTPDRQETQYF. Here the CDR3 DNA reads TGTGCCAGTAGTACACCGGACAGACAAGAGACCCAGTACTTC.

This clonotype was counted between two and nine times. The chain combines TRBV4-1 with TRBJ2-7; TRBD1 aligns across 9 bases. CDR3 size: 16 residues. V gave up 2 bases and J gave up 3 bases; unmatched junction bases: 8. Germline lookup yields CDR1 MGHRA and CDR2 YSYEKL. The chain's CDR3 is CASSQYSGQGHYEQYF. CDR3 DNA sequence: TGCGCCAGCAGCCAATATTCGGGACAGGGCCACTACGAGCAGTACTTC.

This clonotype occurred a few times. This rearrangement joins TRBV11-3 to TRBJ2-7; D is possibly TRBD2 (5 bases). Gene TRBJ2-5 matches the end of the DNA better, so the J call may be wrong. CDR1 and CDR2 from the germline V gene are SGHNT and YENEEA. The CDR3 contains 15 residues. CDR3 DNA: TGTGCCAGCAGCTCCGGCGGGCAACCGGGGGAGACCCAGTACTTC. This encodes CASSSGGQPGETQYF.

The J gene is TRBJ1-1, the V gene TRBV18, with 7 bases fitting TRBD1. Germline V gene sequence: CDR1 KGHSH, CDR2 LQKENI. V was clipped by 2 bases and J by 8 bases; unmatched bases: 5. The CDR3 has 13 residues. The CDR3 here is CASSPTGAGEAFF. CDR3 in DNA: TGTGCCAGCTCACCAACAGGGGCCGGCGAAGCTTTCTTT.

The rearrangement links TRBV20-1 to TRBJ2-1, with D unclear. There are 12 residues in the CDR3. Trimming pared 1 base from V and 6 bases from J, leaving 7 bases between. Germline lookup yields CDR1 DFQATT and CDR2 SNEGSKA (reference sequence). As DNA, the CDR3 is TGCAGTGCTAGAGGACGCAGCAATGAGCAGTTCTTC. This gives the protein CSARGRSNEQFF.

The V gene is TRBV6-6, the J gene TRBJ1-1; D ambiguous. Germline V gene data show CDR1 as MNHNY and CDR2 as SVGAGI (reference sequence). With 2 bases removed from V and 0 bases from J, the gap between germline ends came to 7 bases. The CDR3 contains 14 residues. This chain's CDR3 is CASSYGSMNTEAFF. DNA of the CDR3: TGTGCCAGCAGTTACGGGTCCATGAACACTGAAGCTTTCTTT.

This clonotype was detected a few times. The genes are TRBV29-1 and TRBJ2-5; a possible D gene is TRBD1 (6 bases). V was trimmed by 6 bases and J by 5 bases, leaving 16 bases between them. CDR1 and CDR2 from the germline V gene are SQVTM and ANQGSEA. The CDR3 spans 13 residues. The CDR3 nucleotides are TGCAGCGTCCACGGGGACAAATGGGAGACCCAGTACTTC. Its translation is CSVHGDKWETQYF.

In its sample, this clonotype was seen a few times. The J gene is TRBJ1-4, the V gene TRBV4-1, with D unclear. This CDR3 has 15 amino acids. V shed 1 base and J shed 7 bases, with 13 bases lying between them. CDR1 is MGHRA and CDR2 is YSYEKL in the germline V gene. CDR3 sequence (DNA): TGCGCCAGCAGCCAAGGGGCGGGAGGCGGTGAAAAACTGTTTTTT. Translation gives CASSQGAGGGEKLFF.

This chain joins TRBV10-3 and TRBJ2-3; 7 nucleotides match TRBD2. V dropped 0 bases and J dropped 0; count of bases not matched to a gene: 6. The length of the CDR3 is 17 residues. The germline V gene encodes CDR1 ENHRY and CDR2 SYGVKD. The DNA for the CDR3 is TGTGCCATCAGTGAGTCGGCTAGCGGTACTAGCACAGATACGCAGTATTTT. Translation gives CAISESASGTSTDTQYF.

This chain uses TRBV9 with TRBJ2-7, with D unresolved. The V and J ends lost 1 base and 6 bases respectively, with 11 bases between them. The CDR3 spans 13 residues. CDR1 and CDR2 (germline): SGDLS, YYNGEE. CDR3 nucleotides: TGTGCCAGCAGCGTATCCCCCGTGGCCGAGCAGTACTTC. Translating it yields CASSVSPVAEQYF.

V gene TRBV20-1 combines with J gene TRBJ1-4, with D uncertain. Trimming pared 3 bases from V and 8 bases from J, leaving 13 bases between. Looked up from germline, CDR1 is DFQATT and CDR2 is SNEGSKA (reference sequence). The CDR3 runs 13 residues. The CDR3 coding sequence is TGCAGTGCTAGTAATAGCCCAGGCGAAAAACTGTTTTTT. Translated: CSASNSPGEKLFF.

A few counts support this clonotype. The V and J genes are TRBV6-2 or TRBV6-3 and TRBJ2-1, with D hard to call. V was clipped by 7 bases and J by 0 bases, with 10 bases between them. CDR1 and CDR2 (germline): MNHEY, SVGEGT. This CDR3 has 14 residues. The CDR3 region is CASNRLPSYNEQFF. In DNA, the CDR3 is TGTGCCAGCAACCGACTTCCCTCCTACAATGAGCAGTTCTTC.

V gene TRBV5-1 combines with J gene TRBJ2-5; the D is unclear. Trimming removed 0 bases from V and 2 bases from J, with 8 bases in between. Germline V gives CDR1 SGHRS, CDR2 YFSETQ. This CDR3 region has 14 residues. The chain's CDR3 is CASSLVSRQETQYF. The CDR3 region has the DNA TGCGCCAGCAGCTTGGTATCCAGACAAGAGACCCAGTACTTC.

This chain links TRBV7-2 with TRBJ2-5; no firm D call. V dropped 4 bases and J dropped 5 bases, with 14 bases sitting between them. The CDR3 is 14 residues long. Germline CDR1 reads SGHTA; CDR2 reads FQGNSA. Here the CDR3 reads CASSWGPSSETQYF. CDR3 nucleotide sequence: TGTGCCAGCAGCTGGGGTCCTTCCTCGGAGACCCAGTACTTC.

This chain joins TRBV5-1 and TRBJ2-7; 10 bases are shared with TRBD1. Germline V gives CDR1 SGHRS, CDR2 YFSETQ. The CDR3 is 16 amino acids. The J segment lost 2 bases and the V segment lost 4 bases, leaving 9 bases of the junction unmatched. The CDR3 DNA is TGCGCCAGCAGCCCTTCCGGGACAGGGGATCCCTACGAGCAGTACTTC. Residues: CASSPSGTGDPYEQYF.

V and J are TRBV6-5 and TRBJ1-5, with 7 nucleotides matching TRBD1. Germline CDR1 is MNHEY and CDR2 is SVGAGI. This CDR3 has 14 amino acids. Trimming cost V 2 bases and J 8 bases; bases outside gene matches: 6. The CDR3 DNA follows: TGTGCCAGCAGTTACGCTCCAGGGGGGAAGCCCCAGCATTTT. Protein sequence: CASSYAPGGKPQHF.

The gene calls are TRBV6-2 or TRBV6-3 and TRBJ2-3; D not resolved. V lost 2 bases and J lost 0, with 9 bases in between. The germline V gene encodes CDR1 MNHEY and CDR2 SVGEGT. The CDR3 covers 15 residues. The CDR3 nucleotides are TGTGCCAGCAGTTACAGCTATACTAGCACAGATACGCAGTATTTT. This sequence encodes CASSYSYTSTDTQYF.

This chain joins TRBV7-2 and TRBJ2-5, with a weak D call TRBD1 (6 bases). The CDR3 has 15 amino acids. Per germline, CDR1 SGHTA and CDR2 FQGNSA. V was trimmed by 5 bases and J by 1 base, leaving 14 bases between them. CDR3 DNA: TGTGCCAGCAGCCCCGGCGACAGGACCCAAGAGACCCAGTACTTC. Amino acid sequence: CASSPGDRTQETQYF.